The 30 T cell receptor beta chains below were found in one sample sequenced in a study of T cells expressing NK-cell markers (dated by TCRdb to the early 2020s). Library prep was done by 5' RACE. Instrument on record: Illumina HiSeq 2000. After reprocessing by TCRdb, each CDR3 protein sequence is one entry, and no DNA is given. The sample's records list approximately 550,000 distinct CDR3 sequences. The ten largest make up roughly 3.5% of the sample. Sequencing was carried out using blood T cells: a sorted CD56 or NKG2C T cell subset, CD4+ or CD8+ T cells, or bulk PBMC T cells (not recorded which). The receptors derive from a young man in good health. Donor details come from another sample of the same person, matched by shared clones.

The V gene is TRBV5-1, the J gene TRBJ2-5. In germline, CDR1 is SGHRS, CDR2 YFSETQ. The CDR3 spans 13 residues. The CDR3 reads CASSLVLSETQYF.

This chain links TRBV20-1 with TRBJ2-3; TCRdb outputs TRBD2, but without DNA this stays unchecked. Per the germline V gene, CDR1 is DFQATT and CDR2 is SNEGSKA (reference sequence). CDR3 length: 17 amino acids. CDR3 amino acids: CSARAPSGRVSTDTQYF.

The chain is built from TRBV28 and TRBJ1-1; TCRdb reports TRBD1, a call that lacks DNA to check it against. Germline values: CDR1 MDHEN, CDR2 SYDVKM. This CDR3 comprises 17 residues. The CDR3 is CASSLGRDRGMNTEAFF.

CDR3 in amino acids: CATSLGSTDTQYF. The gene calls are TRBV24-1 and TRBJ2-3. The CDR3 consists of 13 residues. CDR1 and CDR2 (germline): KGHDR, SFDVKD.

The chain uses TRBV20-1 and TRBJ2-1; absent DNA, TCRdb's TRBD2 call cannot be checked. The CDR3 contains 18 residues. Germline V gene sequence: CDR1 DFQATT, CDR2 SNEGSKA (reference sequence). CDR3 region: CSARRNPRTSGGRNEQFF.

This chain connects TRBV2 to TRBJ2-6. The length of the CDR3 is 14 residues. From germline, CDR1 is SNHLY and CDR2 FYNNEI. CDR3 region: CASSGTTGANVLTF.

V is TRBV20-1 and J is TRBJ1-5; as DNA is missing, the TRBD1 call by TCRdb cannot be tested. The CDR3 is 17 residues long. Germline CDR1 and CDR2: DFQATT and SNEGSKA (reference sequence). CDR3 amino acids: CSARAPQGWSSNQPQHF.

The genes are TRBV28 and TRBJ2-1. Germline V gene sequence: CDR1 MDHEN, CDR2 SYDVKM. This CDR3 spans 13 amino acids. The CDR3 loop is CASRTAPISEQFF.

This rearrangement joins TRBV7-3 to TRBJ2-1; the D call of TRBD2 rests on TCRdb alone, since no DNA is present to check it. Germline V lookup: CDR1 SGHTA, CDR2 FQGTGA. The length of the CDR3 is 15 residues. The CDR3 loop reads CASSFLSGSRNEQFF.

The CDR3 spells CASSAPMGYPTDTQYF. The rearrangement uses TRBV11-2 and TRBJ2-3; the TCRdb call, TRBD1, lacks DNA for checking. Germline CDR1 reads SGHAT; CDR2 reads FQNNGV. There are 16 residues in the CDR3.

The J gene is TRBJ1-5, the V gene TRBV6-5; TCRdb reports TRBD1, a call that lacks DNA to check it against. Germline CDR1 MNHEY, CDR2 SVGAGI. The CDR3 contains 16 residues. The CDR3 here is CASSYSGTGGNQPQHF.

This rearrangement joins TRBV5-1 to TRBJ1-6. From germline, CDR1 is SGHRS and CDR2 YFSETQ. The CDR3 has 14 residues. The CDR3 sequence is CASSLGASNSPLHF.

This chain connects TRBV4-1 to TRBJ2-3; TCRdb reports TRBD1, a call that lacks DNA to check it against. The CDR3 loop spans 14 amino acids. Germline CDR1 MGHRA, CDR2 YSYEKL. This CDR3 is CATQKTGTTDTQYF.

The chain carries TRBV7-2 and TRBJ2-5; TCRdb outputs TRBD2, but without DNA this stays unchecked. The germline CDR1 and CDR2 sequences are SGHTA and FQGNSA. The CDR3 spans 14 residues. This CDR3 is CASSYQAGGETQYF.

This CDR3 is CASSPTGKGVMSNQPQHF. The gene calls are TRBV27 and TRBJ1-5; TCRdb returns TRBD1, unconfirmable since there is no DNA. CDR1 and CDR2 (germline): MNHEY, SMNVEV (reference sequence). CDR3 length equals 18 residues.

V usage is TRBV25-1 and J usage is TRBJ2-1; no DNA is available, so the TRBD1 call from TCRdb remains unchecked. The CDR3 covers 15 residues. Germline V gene data show CDR1 as MGHDK and CDR2 as SYGVNS. CDR3 residues: CASMGLSGGYNEQFF. Together with reference TRBV25-1 and TRBJ2-1, the CDR3 gives the full variable domain: EADIYQTPRYLVIGTGKKITLECSQTMGHDKMYWYQQDPGMELHLIHYSYGVNSTEKGDLSSESTVSRIRTEHFPLTLESARPSHTSQYLCASMGLSGGYNEQFFGPGTRLTVL.

The rearrangement joins TRBV5-1 to TRBJ2-3; TCRdb's assignment of TRBD1 cannot be checked, as there is no DNA. This CDR3 has 17 amino acids. CDR1 is SGHRS, CDR2 YFSETQ, per germline. The CDR3 region is CASSDARTGIRGDTQYF.

The V and J genes are TRBV7-6 and TRBJ2-6; TCRdb designates TRBD2, a call that cannot be tested without DNA. There are 20 residues in the CDR3. Germline V CDR1 and CDR2: SGHVS, FNYEAQ. This CDR3 is CASSLRTSLAGGSGANVLTF.

The rearrangement links TRBV15 to TRBJ2-7; checking the TCRdb D call of TRBD1 is not possible without DNA. The CDR3 runs 13 residues. Germline V gene data show CDR1 as LNHNV and CDR2 as YYDKDF (reference sequence). CDR3 loop: CATSRERGRQEYF.

This chain links TRBV6-5 with TRBJ1-1; no DNA is available, so the TRBD1 call from TCRdb remains unchecked. The CDR3 length is 18 residues. Germline assignment: CDR1 MNHEY and CDR2 SVGAGI. The CDR3 protein is CASSYAMDRERLNTEAFF.

The rearrangement uses TRBV29-1 and TRBJ1-2. Germline assignment: CDR1 SQVTM and CDR2 ANQGSEA. This CDR3 is built from 12 residues. The CDR3 sequence is CSVGDLLGGYTF.

V gene TRBV20-1 combines with J gene TRBJ2-5; the TCRdb D gene call, TRBD1, has no DNA to confirm it. In germline, CDR1 is DFQATT, CDR2 SNEGSKA (reference sequence). The CDR3 runs to 14 residues. The CDR3 here is CSATDRRLQETQYF.

The rearrangement joins TRBV6-1 to TRBJ1-4; checking the TCRdb D call of TRBD1 is not possible without DNA. Germline loops: CDR1 MNHNS, CDR2 SASEGT. The CDR3 totals 17 residues. The CDR3: CASSPTSQGMNNEKLFF.

CDR3 amino acids: CASSLVAQRGTEAFF. This chain connects TRBV5-6 to TRBJ1-1. Germline loops: CDR1 SGHDT, CDR2 YYEEEE. This CDR3 spans 15 amino acids.

The V gene is TRBV12-3 or TRBV12-4, the J gene TRBJ2-5; absent DNA, TCRdb's TRBD1 call cannot be checked. CDR3 length: 16 amino acids. CDR3 loop: CASSLQTGSPQETQYF.

This chain links TRBV5-1 with TRBJ2-1; TCRdb returns TRBD2, unconfirmable since there is no DNA. The CDR3 has 16 residues. Germline lookup yields CDR1 SGHRS and CDR2 YFSETQ. CDR3 in amino acids: CASSFRLAGGYNEQFF.

The chain recombines TRBV6-1 with TRBJ2-2; the TCRdb call, TRBD1, lacks DNA for checking. In germline, CDR1 is MNHNS, CDR2 SASEGT. This CDR3 is built from 15 residues. The CDR3 region is CASSPSRGATGELFF.

V gene TRBV30 combines with J gene TRBJ2-7. This CDR3 has 13 residues. The germline gives CDR1 GTSNPN, CDR2 SVGIG (reference sequence). The CDR3 reads CACSQRELYEQYF.

The rearrangement uses TRBV29-1 and TRBJ1-2. Per the germline V gene, CDR1 is SQVTM and CDR2 is ANQGSEA. This CDR3 has 11 residues. This CDR3 reads CSVSESYGYTF.

The chain recombines TRBV29-1 with TRBJ2-2; no DNA is available, so the TRBD1 call from TCRdb remains unchecked. Germline V CDR1 and CDR2: SQVTM, ANQGSEA. This CDR3 is 15 amino acids long. This CDR3 is CSVPGAGAHTGELFF.